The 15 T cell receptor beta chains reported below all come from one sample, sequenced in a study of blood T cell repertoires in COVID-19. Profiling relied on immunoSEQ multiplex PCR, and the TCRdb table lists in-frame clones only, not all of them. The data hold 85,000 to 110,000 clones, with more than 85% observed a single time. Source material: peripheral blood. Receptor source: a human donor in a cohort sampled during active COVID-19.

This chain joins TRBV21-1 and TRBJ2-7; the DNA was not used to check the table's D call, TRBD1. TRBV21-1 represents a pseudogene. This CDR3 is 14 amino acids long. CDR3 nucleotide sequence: TGTGCCAGCGAGGGGGACGGCCCTTTCTACGAGCAGTACTTC. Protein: CASEGDGPFYEQYF.

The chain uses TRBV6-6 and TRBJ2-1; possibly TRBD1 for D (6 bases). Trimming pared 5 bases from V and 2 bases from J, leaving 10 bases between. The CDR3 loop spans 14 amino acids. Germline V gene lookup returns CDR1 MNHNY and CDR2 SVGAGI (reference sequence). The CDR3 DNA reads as TGTGCCAGCAGTACTCGACAGGCCTACAATGAGCAGTTCTTC. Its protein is CASSTRQAYNEQFF.

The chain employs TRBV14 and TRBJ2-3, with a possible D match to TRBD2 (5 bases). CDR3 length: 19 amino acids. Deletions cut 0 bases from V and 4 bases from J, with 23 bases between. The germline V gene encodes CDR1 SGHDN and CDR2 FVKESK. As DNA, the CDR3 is TGTGCCAGCAGCCAAGATGTTCCTAGGTGGGGAGTTTGGGCAGATACGCAGTATTTT. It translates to CASSQDVPRWGVWADTQYF.

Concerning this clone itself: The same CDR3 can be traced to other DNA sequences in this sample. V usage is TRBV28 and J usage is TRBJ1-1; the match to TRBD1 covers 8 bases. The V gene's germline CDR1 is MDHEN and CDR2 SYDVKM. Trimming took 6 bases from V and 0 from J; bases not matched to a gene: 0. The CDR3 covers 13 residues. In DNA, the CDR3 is TGTGCCAGCAGGGACAGGGTGAACACTGAAGCTTTCTTT. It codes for CASRDRVNTEAFF.

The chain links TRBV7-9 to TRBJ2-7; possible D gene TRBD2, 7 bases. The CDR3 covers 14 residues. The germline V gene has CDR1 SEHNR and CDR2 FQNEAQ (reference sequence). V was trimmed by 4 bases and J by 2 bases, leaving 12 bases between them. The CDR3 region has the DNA TGTGCCAGCAGCTCTCGCGGGGGCCCCTACGAGCAGTACTTC. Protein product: CASSSRGGPYEQYF. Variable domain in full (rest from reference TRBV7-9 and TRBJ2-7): DTGVSQNPRHKITKRGQNVTFRCDPISEHNRLYWYRQTLGQGPEFLTYFQNEAQLEKSRLLSDRFSAERPKGSFSTLEIQRTEQGDSAMYLCASSSRGGPYEQYFGPGTRLTVT.

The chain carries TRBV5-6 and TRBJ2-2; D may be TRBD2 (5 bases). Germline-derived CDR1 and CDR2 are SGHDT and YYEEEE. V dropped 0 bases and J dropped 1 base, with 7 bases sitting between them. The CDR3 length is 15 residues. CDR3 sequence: CASSLAGKNTGELFF. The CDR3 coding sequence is TGTGCCAGCAGCTTGGCGGGGAAGAACACCGGGGAGCTGTTTTTT.

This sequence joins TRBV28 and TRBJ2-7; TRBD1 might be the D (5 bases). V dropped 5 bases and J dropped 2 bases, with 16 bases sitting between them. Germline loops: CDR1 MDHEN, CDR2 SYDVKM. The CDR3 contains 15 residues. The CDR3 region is CASSPRQWITYEQYF. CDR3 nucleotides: TGTGCCAGCAGTCCCAGACAGTGGATAACCTACGAGCAGTACTTC.

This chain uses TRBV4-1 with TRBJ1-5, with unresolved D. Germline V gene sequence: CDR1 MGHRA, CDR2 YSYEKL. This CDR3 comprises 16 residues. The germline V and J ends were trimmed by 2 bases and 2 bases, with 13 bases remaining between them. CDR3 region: CASSQLPTRGNQPQHF. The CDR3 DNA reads TGCGCCAGCAGCCAACTTCCTACGCGGGGCAATCAGCCCCAGCATTTT.

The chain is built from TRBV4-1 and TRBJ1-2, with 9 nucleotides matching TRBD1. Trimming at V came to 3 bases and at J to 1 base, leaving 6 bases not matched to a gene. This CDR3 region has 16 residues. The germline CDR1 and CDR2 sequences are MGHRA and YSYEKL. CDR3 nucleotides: TGCGCCAGCAGCCATGGGACAGGGTTAAATAACTATGGCTACACCTTC. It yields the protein CASSHGTGLNNYGYTF.

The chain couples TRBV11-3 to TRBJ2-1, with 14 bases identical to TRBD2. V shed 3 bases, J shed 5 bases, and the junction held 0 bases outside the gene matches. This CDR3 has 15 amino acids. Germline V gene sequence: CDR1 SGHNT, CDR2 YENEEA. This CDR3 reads CASSLTSGGDNEQFF. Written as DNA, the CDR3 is TGTGCCAGCAGCTTGACTAGCGGGGGGGACAATGAGCAGTTCTTC.

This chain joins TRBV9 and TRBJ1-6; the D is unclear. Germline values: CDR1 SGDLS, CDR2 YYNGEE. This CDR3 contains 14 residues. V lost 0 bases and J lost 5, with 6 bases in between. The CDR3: CASSVGLDNSPLHF. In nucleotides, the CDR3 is TGTGCCAGCAGCGTAGGTCTAGATAATTCACCCCTCCACTTT. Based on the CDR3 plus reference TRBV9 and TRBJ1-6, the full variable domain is DSGVTQTPKHLITATGQRVTLRCSPRSGDLSVYWYQQSLDQGLQFLIQYYNGEERAKGNILERFSAQQFPDLHSELNLSSLELGDSALYFCASSVGLDNSPLHFGNGTRLTVT.

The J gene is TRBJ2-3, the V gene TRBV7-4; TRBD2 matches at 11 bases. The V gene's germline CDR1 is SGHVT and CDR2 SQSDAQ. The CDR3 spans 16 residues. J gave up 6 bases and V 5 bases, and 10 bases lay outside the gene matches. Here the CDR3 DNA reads TGTGCCAGCAGCAATCCGGGACTAGCGGTTGGGGATACGCAGTATTTT. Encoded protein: CASSNPGLAVGDTQYF. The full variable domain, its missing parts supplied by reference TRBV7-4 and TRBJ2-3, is GAGVSQSPRYKVAKRGRDVALRCDSISGHVTLYWYRQTLGQGSEVLTYSQSDAQRDKSGRPSGRFSAERPERSVSTLKIQRTEQGDSAVYLCASSNPGLAVGDTQYFGPGTRLTVL.

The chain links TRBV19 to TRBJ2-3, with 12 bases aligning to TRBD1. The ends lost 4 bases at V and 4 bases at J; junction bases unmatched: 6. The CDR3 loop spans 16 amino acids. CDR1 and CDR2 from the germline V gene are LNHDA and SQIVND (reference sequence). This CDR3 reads CASSKGTGGGPDTQYF. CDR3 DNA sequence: TGTGCCAGTAGTAAAGGGACAGGGGGCGGCCCAGATACGCAGTATTTT.

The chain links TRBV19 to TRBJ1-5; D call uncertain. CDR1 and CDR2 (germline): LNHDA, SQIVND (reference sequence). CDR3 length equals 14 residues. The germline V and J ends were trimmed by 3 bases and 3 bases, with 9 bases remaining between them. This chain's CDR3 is CASSISDFNQPQHF. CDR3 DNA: TGTGCCAGTAGTATTAGTGACTTCAATCAGCCCCAGCATTTT.

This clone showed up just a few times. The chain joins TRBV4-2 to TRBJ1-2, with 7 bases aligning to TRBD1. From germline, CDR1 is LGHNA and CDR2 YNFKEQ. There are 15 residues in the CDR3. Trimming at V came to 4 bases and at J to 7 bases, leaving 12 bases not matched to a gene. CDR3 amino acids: CASSRTRQGDSGYTF. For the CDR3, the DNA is TGTGCCAGCAGCCGAACACGACAGGGAGATAGTGGCTACACCTTC.